Only one count was recorded for the clone carrying this T cell receptor beta chain. The junction does not match germline at one end; this may be a read error. This specimen belongs to a study of CD8 T cells in Susac syndrome. Germline lookup yields CDR1 SGHAT and CDR2 FQNNGV. This CDR3 is built from 12 residues. Reverse transcription used roughly 0.5 to 1 ug RNA and random hexamers. TCRdb used MiXCR to reprocess the immunoSEQ multiplex PCR reads, holding one entry per CDR3 protein. The sample consists of hundreds of thousands of distinct CDR3 sequences, more than 70% of them appearing once. The J gene is TRBJ2-1, the V gene TRBV11-2; D unresolved. The TCR was taken from a human donor with multiple sclerosis. Sequenced sample: CD8+ T cells from PBMCs. The DNA of the CDR3 is TGTGCCAGCAGCTCCTCTTACGATGAGCAGCTCTTC. Translation gives CASSSSYDEQLF. Supplemented by reference TRBV11-2 and TRBJ2-1, the full variable domain reads EAGVAQSPRYKIIEKRQSVAFWCNPISGHATLYWYQQILGQGPKLLIQFQNNGVVDDSQLPKDRFSAERLKGVDSTLKIQPAKLEDSAVYLCASSSSYDEQLFGPGTRLTVL.